This TCR beta chain was identified in a study of blood T cell repertoires in COVID-19. The germline gives CDR1 MDHEN, CDR2 SYDVKM. Trimming shortened V by 3 bases and J by 3 bases, and 15 bases separated the two germline ends. The CDR3 consists of 15 residues. Participants, about 18 to 100 years old, spanned approximately 25 US areas. Method: immunoSEQ multiplex PCR; TCRdb's copy keeps in-frame clones and lacks some. The table shows 300,000 to 350,000 clones, with 90% occurring only once. This TCR came from a woman under 30 with acute COVID-19. The genes are TRBV28 and TRBJ2-7; D is unclear. Sequencing was carried out using PBMCs or T cells enriched from blood (not recorded which). The CDR3 DNA is TGTGCCAGCAGTTTTTCCGCCAGGCCATACTACGAGCAGTACTTC. It is translated as CASSFSARPYYEQYF. Filled out from reference TRBV28 and TRBJ2-7, the complete variable domain reads DVKVTQSSRYLVKRTGEKVFLECVQDMDHENMFWYRQDPGLGLRLIYFSYDVKMKEKGDIPEGYSVSREKKERFSLILESASTNQTSMYLCASSFSARPYYEQYFGPGTRLTVT.